The T cell receptor beta chain under discussion was sequenced for a study of T cell responses to AZD1222 COVID-19 vaccine. Study observations and caveats: All repertoire sampling was performed exclusively after the peak T cell response. With dominance at 160-218 and 743-854, vaccine-associated CD4 TCRs spanned spike. White British people made up most donors, females outnumbered males, and clonal diversity was possibly underestimated. Spike-specific TCR depth and breadth grew after two AZD1222 doses.

As to this clone: Its target is unknown.

V was pared by 4 bases and J by 11 bases, with 11 bases between. The CDR3 totals 11 residues. Profiled with immunoSEQ multiplex PCR; TCRdb holds only in-frame clones, not every one. The sample records 100,000 or so clones, 85% to 90% being singletons. The material sequenced was peripheral blood, taken on day 0 of AZD1222 vaccination. The chain recombines TRBV23-1 with TRBJ1-1, with D possibly being TRBD1 (5 bases). TRBV23-1 is noted as an ORF with a role that remains uncertain. The receptor was isolated from an adult in good health. The CDR3 region has the DNA TGCGCCAGCAGTCGGACACCAGGGGCTTTCTTT. Protein: CASSRTPGAFF.